A single sample gave rise to the 4 T cell receptor beta chains below, sequenced in a study of T cell changes during pregnancy in multiple sclerosis. The table came from immunoSEQ multiplex PCR; TCRdb's copy has only in-frame clones and leaves some out. The sample records about 81,000 clones, approximately 94% being singletons. The material sequenced was peripheral blood, taken in the third trimester of pregnancy. The receptors stem from a female donor with multiple sclerosis, enrolled in a pregnancy study.

This clone was picked up a small number of times. The rearrangement uses TRBV7-6 and TRBJ2-2, with a weak D call TRBD2 (5 bases). V lost 1 base to trimming and J lost 7 bases, with 10 bases between them. Germline assignment: CDR1 SGHVS and CDR2 FNYEAQ. The CDR3 is made up of 14 amino acids. DNA for the CDR3: TGTGCCAGCAGCTTAGTACTAGAGGGCGGGGAGCTGTTTTTT. Translating gives CASSLVLEGGELFF.

The chain couples TRBV2 to TRBJ2-7, with D possibly TRBD1 on 5 matching bases. Germline values: CDR1 SNHLY, CDR2 FYNNEI. CDR3 length: 11 amino acids. V lost 11 bases to trimming and J lost 2 bases, with 10 bases between them. The CDR3 sequence: CACDRAYEQYF. CDR3 sequence (DNA): TGTGCCTGCGACAGAGCCTACGAGCAGTACTTC.

The CDR3 protein is CASSLGQGGLEQETQYF. In nucleotides, the CDR3 is TGCGCCAGCAGCTTGGGACAGGGTGGGTTGGAGCAAGAGACCCAGTACTTC. This chain links TRBV5-1 with TRBJ2-5; 7 nucleotides align to TRBD1. The CDR3 loop spans 17 amino acids. The ends lost 0 bases at V and 2 bases at J; junction bases unmatched: 10. CDR1 SGHRS and CDR2 YFSETQ come from the germline V gene. Variable domain in full (rest from reference TRBV5-1 and TRBJ2-5): KAGVTQTPRYLIKTRGQQVTLSCSPISGHRSVSWYQQTPGQGLQFLFEYFSETQRNKGNFPGRFSGRQFSNSRSEMNVSTLELGDSALYLCASSLGQGGLEQETQYFGPGTRLLVL.

This clone appeared once. The chain uses TRBV7-3 and TRBJ2-1; D possibly corresponds to TRBD2 (6 bases). Trimming took 1 base from V and 0 from J, leaving 10 bases between them. The CDR3 is 16 residues long. Germline V CDR1 and CDR2: SGHTA, FQGTGA. The CDR3 region is CASSLRGVSSYNEQFF. Written as DNA, the CDR3 is TGTGCCAGCAGCTTAAGGGGGGTAAGCTCCTACAATGAGCAGTTCTTC.